This T cell receptor beta chain appears in the sequencing data of a study of identifying expanded T cells in peripheral blood. The study's findings and limits: Over two and four weeks, about 15 and 19 clones changed, versus around 1.3 between replicates.

Concerning this clone: Its antigen is not known.

This CDR3 has 13 residues. Looked up from germline, CDR1 is SNHLY and CDR2 is FYNNEI. The V end lost 10 bases, the J end lost 1 base, and 13 bases lay between the germline ends. No infections or other immune events were documented during collection. The data were produced by immunoSEQ multiplex PCR, yet TCRdb's version contains in-frame clones alone and is incomplete. The data contain 95,000 to 100,000 clones, around 88% of them singletons. Sequencing was carried out using blood. This sequence joins TRBV2 and TRBJ1-1; D call uncertain. The sequence was obtained from a person aged 18 to 75 in good health. CDR3 coding DNA: TGTGCCAATCGGGGTACAGCGAACACTGAAGCTTTCTTT. Its translation is CANRGTANTEAFF.